This T cell receptor (beta chain) emerged from a study of blood T cell repertoires in COVID-19. CDR1 and CDR2 (germline): LNHNV, YYDKDF (reference sequence). The CDR3 consists of 14 residues. Trimming removed 4 bases at V and 5 bases at J, with 15 bases between. Those enrolled, adults aged about 18 to 95 years, came from about two dozen US areas. Cohort 3 donors counted as recovered after two negative PCRs, clearance, or resolved symptoms. TCRdb keeps only in-frame clones here, not all; method: immunoSEQ multiplex PCR. In the table there are roughly 180,000 clones, roughly 82% of which are singletons.

The source of this sequence is a man between 35 and 55 years old who had recovered from COVID-19. The sequenced material came from PBMCs or T cells enriched from blood (not recorded which). This chain uses TRBV15 with TRBJ2-7, with D perhaps matching TRBD1 (5 bases). The CDR3 loop reads CATSNGLRVNEQYV. The CDR3 DNA follows: TGTGCCACCAGCAATGGTCTCAGGGTAAACGAGCAGTACGTC.